This T cell receptor (beta chain) was captured in a study of control samples from healthy donors and cancer patients. Libraries were prepared by immunoSEQ multiplex PCR; TCRdb keeps only in-frame clonotypes and omits some of them. Of about 410,000 clones in the sample, 75% to 95% are singletons; the top ten hold more than 6%. This CDR3 comprises 15 residues. Looked up from germline, CDR1 is LNHDA and CDR2 is SQIVND (reference sequence). Trimming left V 7 bases short and J 0 bases short, with 14 bases between. The clonotype originates from a middle-aged man with head and neck cancer. The sequencing sample was made of PBMCs. This chain links TRBV19 with TRBJ2-3; D perhaps matches TRBD2 (5 bases). In DNA form, the CDR3 reads TGTGCCAGTAAGCCCTCGGGAACTAGCACAGATACGCAGTATTTT. Amino acids: CASKPSGTSTDTQYF.